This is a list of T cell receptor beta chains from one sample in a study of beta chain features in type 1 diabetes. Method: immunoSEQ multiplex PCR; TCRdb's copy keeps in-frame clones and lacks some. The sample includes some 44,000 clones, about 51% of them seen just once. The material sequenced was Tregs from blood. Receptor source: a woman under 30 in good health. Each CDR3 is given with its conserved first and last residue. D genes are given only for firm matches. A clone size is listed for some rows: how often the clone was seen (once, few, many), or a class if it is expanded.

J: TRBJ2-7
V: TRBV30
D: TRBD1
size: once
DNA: TGTGCCTGGAGCGCTGGACAGGGGGCGAAGGCCTACGAGCAGTACTTC
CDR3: CAWSAGQGAKAYEQYF

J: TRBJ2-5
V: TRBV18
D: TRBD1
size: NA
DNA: TGTGCCAGCTCACCGGCACAGGGGGGCAGAGAGACCCAGTACTTC
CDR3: CASSPAQGGRETQYF

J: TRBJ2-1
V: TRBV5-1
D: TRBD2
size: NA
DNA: TGCGCCAGCAGCTTTAGCGGGAGGGGCGATGAGCAGTTCTTC
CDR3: CASSFSGRGDEQFF

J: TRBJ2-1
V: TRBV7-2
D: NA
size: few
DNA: TGTGCCAGCAGCTTCGACAGGAGCTCCTACAATGAGCAGTTCTTC
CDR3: CASSFDRSSYNEQFF

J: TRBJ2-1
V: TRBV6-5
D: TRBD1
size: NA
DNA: TGTGCCAGCGGCCGGGACAGGCGCAATGAGCAGTTCTTC
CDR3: CASGRDRRNEQFF

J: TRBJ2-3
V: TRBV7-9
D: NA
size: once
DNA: TGTGCCAGCAGCCCCCGTGGGGAGCGAAGCACAGATACGCAGTATTTT
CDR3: CASSPRGERSTDTQYF

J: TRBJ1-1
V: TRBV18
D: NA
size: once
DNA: TGTGCCAGCTCACCAAGACAGGTTACTTTAATGAACACTGAAGCTTTCTTT
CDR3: CASSPRQVTLMNTEAFF

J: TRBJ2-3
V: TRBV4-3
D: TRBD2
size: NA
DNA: TGCGCCAGCAGCCAAGGGGCTAGCGGGAGCGCAGATACGCAGTATTTT
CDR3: CASSQGASGSADTQYF

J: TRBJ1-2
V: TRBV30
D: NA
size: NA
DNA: TGTGCCTGGAGTGTACTCGGAGCCCGAGGGTTGGGCTACACCTTC
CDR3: CAWSVLGARGLGYTF

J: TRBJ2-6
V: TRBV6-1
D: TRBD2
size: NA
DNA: TGTGCCAGCAGTGTTGGAGGGAGGGTTCACCCCTCTGGGGCCAACGTCCTGACTTTC
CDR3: CASSVGGRVHPSGANVLTF

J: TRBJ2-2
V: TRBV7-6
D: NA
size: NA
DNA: TGTGCCAGCAGCCTCAACAGGGCGAACACCGGGGAGCTGTTTTTT
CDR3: CASSLNRANTGELFF

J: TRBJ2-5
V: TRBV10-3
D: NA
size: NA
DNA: TGTGCCATCAGTGAGTCGCGGGGAGGTGTGCAAGAGACCCAGTACTTC
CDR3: CAISESRGGVQETQYF

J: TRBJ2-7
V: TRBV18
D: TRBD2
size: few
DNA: TGTGCCAGCTCACTGGAGTGGGGAGGGCAGCCCTACGAGCAGTACTTC
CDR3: CASSLEWGGQPYEQYF

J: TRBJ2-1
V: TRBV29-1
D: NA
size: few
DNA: TGCAGCGTTGTTACAGGTAGCTCCTACAATGAGCAGTTCTTC
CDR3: CSVVTGSSYNEQFF

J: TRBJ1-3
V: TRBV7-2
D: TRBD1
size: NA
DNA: TGTGCCAGCAGCGCCCGGACAGGAATCTTCTCTGGAAACACCATATATTTT
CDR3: CASSARTGIFSGNTIYF

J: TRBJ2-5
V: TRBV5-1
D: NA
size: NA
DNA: TGCGCCAGCAGCTGGCCCCGGACCCAGTACTTC
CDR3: CASSWPRTQYF

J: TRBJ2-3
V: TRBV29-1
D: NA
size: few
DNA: TGCAGCGTATATAGTAGTACAGATACGCAGTATTTT
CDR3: CSVYSSTDTQYF

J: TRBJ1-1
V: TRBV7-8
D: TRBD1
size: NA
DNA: TGTGCCAGCAGCTTCTCTGACAGGGCGGGGGGAGCTTTCTTT
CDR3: CASSFSDRAGGAFF

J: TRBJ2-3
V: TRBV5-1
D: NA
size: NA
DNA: TGCGCCAGCAACACAGGGCTCACAGATACGCAGTATTTT
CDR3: CASNTGLTDTQYF

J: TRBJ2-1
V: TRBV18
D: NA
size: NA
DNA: TGTGCCAGCTCACAACTAAAGGGGGACGGGCAGTTCTTC
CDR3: CASSQLKGDGQFF

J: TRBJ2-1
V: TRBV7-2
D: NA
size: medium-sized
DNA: TGTGCCAGCAGCTTCGCGGGCGGAGCTTACAATGAGCAGTTCTTC
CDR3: CASSFAGGAYNEQFF

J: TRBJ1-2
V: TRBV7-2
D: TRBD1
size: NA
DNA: TGTGCCAGCAGCCTATTTACAGGGGGGTGGAACTATGGCTACACCTTC
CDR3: CASSLFTGGWNYGYTF

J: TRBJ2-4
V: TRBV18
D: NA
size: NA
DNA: TGTGCCAGCTCACCACCCTTGAGCGTGCTAGCCAAAAACATTCAGTACTTC
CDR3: CASSPPLSVLAKNIQYF

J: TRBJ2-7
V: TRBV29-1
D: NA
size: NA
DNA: TGCAGCGCCGTTATCGGCGCGACGTCAGGCGAGCAGTACTTC
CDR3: CSAVIGATSGEQYF

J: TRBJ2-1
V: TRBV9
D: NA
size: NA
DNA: TGTGCCAGCAGCGAGGAGCGGATGTACAATGAGCAGTTCTTC
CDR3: CASSEERMYNEQFF

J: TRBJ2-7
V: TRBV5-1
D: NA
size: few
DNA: TGCGCCAGCAGCTTGGGAGACACAAAGTACGAGCAGTACTTC
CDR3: CASSLGDTKYEQYF

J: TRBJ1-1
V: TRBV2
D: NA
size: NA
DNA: TGTGCCAGGAACGCCCAAGGACAGATAGACACTGAAGCTTTCTTT
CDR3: CARNAQGQIDTEAFF

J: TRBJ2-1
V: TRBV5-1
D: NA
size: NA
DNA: TGCGCCAGCAGCTTGGGACTAAGTGACAATGAGCAGTTCTTC
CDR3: CASSLGLSDNEQFF

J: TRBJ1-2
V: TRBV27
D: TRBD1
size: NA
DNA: TGTGCCAGCGGACAGGGGGCGAATGGCTACACCTTC
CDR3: CASGQGANGYTF

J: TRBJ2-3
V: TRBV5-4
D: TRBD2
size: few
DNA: TGTGCCAGCAGAATTCTAGCGGGAGGTACTCCAGATACGCAGTATTTT
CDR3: CASRILAGGTPDTQYF

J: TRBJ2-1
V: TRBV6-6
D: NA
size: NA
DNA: TGTGCCAGCTCACGGGAGTTGGGCAATGAGCAGTTCTTC
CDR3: CASSRELGNEQFF

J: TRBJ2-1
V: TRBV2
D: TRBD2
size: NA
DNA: TGTGCCAGCCCCGTGGGGAGCGGGGCCTACAATGAGCAGTTCTTC
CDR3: CASPVGSGAYNEQFF

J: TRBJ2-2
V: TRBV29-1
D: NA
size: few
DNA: TGCAGCGCCTTAGCCCAGACGAACACCGGGGAGCTGTTTTTT
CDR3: CSALAQTNTGELFF

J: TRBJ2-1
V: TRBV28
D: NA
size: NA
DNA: TGTGCCAGCAGTTTTCAGGGCTACAATGAGCAGTTCTTC
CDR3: CASSFQGYNEQFF

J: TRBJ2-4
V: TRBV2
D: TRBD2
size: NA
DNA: TGTGCCAGCATCCCGGGACTAGCGGAGGGGAGAGCCAAAAACATTCAGTACTTC
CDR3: CASIPGLAEGRAKNIQYF

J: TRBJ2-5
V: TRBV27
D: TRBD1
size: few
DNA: TGTGCCAGCTTAAGGACAGGGGGCGCTGGGGAGACCCAGTACTTC
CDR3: CASLRTGGAGETQYF

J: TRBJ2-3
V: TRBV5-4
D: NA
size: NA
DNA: TGTGCCAGCAGCTTGCGGGCGGGACCAAGCACAGATACGCAGTATTTT
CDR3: CASSLRAGPSTDTQYF

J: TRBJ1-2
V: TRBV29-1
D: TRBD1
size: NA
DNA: TGCAGCGTAGATAGGACAGGCTATGGCTACACCTTC
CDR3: CSVDRTGYGYTF

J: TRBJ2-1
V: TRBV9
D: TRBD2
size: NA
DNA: TGTGCCAGCAGCGCCGGGACTAGGGTCCCTGAGCAGTTCTTC
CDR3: CASSAGTRVPEQFF

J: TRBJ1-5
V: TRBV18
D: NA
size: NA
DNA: TGTGCCAGCTCACCGCAGGGCAGTCAGCCCCAGCATTTT
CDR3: CASSPQGSQPQHF

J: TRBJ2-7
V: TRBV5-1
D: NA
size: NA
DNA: TGCGCCAGCAGCTTGGCATTTGGGACTGGATCCTACGAGCAGTACTTC
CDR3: CASSLAFGTGSYEQYF

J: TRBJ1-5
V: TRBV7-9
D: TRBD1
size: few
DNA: TGTGCCAGCAGCTTCACGACAGGGTGGGGAGGTTGGAATCAGCCCCAGCATTTT
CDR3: CASSFTTGWGGWNQPQHF

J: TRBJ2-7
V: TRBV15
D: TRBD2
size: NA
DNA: TGTGCCACCAGGAGGGACGGGGGGGGCGAGCAGTACTTC
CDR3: CATRRDGGGEQYF

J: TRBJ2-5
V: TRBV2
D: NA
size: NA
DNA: TGTGCCAGCAGTGAACGAGGAGCTGGCGGGGAGACCCAGTACTTC
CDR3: CASSERGAGGETQYF

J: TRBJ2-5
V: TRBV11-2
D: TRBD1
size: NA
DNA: TGTGCCAGCAGCTCCACCGCCGGGACAGGGCGTTTTAAGGAGGAGACCCAGTACTTC
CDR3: CASSSTAGTGRFKEETQYF

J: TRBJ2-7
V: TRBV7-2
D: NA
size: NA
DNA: TGTGCCAGCAGCTTAGGACACTCCACCTCCTACGAGCAGTACTTC
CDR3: CASSLGHSTSYEQYF

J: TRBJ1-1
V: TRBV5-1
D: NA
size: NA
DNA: TGCGCCAGCAGCCCAACCGGGACTCCAAGCATGAACACTAAAGCTTTCTTT
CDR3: CASSPTGTPSMNTKAFF

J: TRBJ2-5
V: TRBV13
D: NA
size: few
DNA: TGTGCCAGCAGCCGGCAGACTAGGCGGGAGACCCAGTACTTC
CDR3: CASSRQTRRETQYF

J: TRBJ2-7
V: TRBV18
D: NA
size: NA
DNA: TGTGCCAGCTCACCACTCGGAGAGACCTACGAGCAGTACTTC
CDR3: CASSPLGETYEQYF

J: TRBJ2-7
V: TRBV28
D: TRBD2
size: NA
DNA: TGTGCCAGCAGTTTTATATGGGGGAGGGCCGTCTACGAGCAGTACTTC
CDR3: CASSFIWGRAVYEQYF

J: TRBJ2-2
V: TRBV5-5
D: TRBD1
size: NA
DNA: TGTGCCAGCAGCTTCCGGGACAGGAACACCGGGGAGCTGTTTTTT
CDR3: CASSFRDRNTGELFF

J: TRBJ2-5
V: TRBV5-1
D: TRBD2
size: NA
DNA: TGCGCCAGCAGCCCGGGACTAGCGGGGCAAGAGACCCAGTACTTC
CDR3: CASSPGLAGQETQYF

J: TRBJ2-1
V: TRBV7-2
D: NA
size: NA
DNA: TGTGCCAGCAGCCCCCCGGGTGGCACCTACAATGAGCAGTTCTTC
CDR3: CASSPPGGTYNEQFF

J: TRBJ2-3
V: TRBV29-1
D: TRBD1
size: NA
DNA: TGCAGCGCCGCGGGACAGGGAAGCACAGATACGCAGTATTTT
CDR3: CSAAGQGSTDTQYF

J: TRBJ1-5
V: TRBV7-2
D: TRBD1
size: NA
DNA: TGTGCCAGCAGCTGGGGGGCGACAGGGGGGGATCAGCCCCAGCATTTT
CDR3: CASSWGATGGDQPQHF

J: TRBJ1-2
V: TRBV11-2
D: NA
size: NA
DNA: TGTGCCAGCAGCACGCAGGAGGGCTATGGCTACACCTTC
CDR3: CASSTQEGYGYTF